This T cell receptor (beta chain) was sequenced for a study of OX40 agonist ivuxolimab in advanced cancers. Overall study: Patients were given ivuxolimab, an antibody that agonizes OX40 (CD134). People in dose escalation had one of these cancers: hepatocellular carcinoma, melanoma, renal cell or head and neck cancer. There were three patients with partial responses, one having hepatocellular carcinoma and two cutaneous melanoma. Study-level points and caveats: Clonal expansion by week 6 occurred in CD4+ and CD8+ blood T cells (at 0.1 to 3.0 mg/kg).

A note on this clone: Its antigen is not identified.

TCRdb's copy holds only in-frame clones and misses some; the assay was immunoSEQ multiplex PCR. The sample includes some 99,000 clones, around 94% of them seen just once. The CDR3 spans 15 residues. V was pared by 6 bases and J by 2 bases, with 16 bases between. Germline V gene sequence: CDR1 LGHNT, CDR2 FRNRAP. The origin of this receptor is an adult with an advanced solid tumor such as melanoma, head and neck, liver or kidney cancer. Source: CD4+ or CD8+ T cells sorted from blood, taken in a trial of the OX40 agonist ivuxolimab. V and J are TRBV12-5 and TRBJ1-1, with D unclear. The CDR3 protein is CASGPRAVSNTEAFF. CDR3 nucleotide sequence: TGTGCTAGTGGCCCCCGGGCAGTCTCAAACACTGAAGCTTTCTTT.